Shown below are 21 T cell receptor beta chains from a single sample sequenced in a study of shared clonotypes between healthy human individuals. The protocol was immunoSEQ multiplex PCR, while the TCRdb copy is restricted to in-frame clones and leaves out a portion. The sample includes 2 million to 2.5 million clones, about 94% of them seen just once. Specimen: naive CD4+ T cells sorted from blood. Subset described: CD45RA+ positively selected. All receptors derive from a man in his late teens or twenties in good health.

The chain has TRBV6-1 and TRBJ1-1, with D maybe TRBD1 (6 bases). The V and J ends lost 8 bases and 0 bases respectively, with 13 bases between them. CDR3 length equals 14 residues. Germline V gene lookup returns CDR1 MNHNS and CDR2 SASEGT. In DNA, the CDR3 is TGTGCCAGCCGGGGAGGGGGGATGAACACTGAAGCTTTCTTT. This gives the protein CASRGGGMNTEAFF.

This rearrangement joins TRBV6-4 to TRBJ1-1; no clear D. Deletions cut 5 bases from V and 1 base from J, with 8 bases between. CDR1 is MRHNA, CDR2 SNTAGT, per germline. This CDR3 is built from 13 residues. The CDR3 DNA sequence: TGTGCCAGCAGTCATAATCGGAACACTGAAGCTTTCTTT. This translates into CASSHNRNTEAFF.

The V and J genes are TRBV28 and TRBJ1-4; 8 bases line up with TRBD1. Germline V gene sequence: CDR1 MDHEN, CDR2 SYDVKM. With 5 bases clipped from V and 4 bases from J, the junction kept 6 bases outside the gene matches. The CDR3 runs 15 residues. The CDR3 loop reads CASSATGGINEKLFF. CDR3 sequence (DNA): TGTGCCAGCAGTGCCACAGGGGGAATTAATGAAAAACTGTTTTTT.

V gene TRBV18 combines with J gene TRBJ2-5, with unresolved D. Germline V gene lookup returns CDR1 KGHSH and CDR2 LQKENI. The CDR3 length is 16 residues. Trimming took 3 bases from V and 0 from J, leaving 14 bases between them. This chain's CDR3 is CASSPRPPGNQETQYF. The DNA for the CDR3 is TGTGCCAGCTCACCCCGCCCCCCAGGAAACCAAGAGACCCAGTACTTC.

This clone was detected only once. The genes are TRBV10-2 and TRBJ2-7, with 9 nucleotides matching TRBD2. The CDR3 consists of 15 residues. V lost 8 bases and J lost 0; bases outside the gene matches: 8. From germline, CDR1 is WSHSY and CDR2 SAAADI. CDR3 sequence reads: CASGLSGGLSYEQYF. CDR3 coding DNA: TGCGCCAGCGGACTAAGCGGGGGGCTCTCCTACGAGCAGTACTTC.

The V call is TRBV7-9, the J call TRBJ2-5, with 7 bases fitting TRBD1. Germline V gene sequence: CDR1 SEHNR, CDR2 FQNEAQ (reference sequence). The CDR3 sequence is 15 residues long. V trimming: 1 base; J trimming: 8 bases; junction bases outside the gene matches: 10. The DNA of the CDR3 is TGTGCCAGCAGCTTAGTGAGGACAGGCCAAGTTACCCAGTACTTC. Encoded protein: CASSLVRTGQVTQYF.

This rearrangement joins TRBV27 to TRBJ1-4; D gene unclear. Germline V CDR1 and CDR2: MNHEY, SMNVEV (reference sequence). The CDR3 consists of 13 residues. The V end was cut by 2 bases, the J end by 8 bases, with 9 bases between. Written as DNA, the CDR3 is TGTGCCAGCAGTTTACTTCTCAGCGAAAAACTGTTTTTT. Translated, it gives CASSLLLSEKLFF. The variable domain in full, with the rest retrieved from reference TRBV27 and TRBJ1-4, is EAQVTQNPRYLITVTGKKLTVTCSQNMNHEYMSWYRQDPGLGLRQIYYSMNVEVTDKGDVPEGYKVSRKEKRNFPLILESPSPNQTSLYFCASSLLLSEKLFFGSGTQLSVL.

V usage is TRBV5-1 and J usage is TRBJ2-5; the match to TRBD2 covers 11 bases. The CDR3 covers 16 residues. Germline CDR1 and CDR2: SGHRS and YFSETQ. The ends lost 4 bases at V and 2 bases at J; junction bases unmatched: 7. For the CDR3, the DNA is TGCGCCAGCAGCACCGCTAGCGGGAGGACACAAGAGACCCAGTACTTC. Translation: CASSTASGRTQETQYF.

The CDR3 sequence is CASRAPGLGNTEAFF. The DNA for the CDR3 is TGTGCCAGTAGAGCCCCGGGACTTGGGAACACTGAAGCTTTCTTT. The chain recombines TRBV19 with TRBJ1-1; D may be TRBD1 (5 bases). Germline lookup yields CDR1 LNHDA and CDR2 SQIVND (reference sequence). The CDR3 has 15 amino acids. V was trimmed by 6 bases and J by 1 base, leaving 15 bases between them. The variable domain in full, with the rest retrieved from reference TRBV19 and TRBJ1-1, is DGGITQSPKYLFRKEGQNVTLSCEQNLNHDAMYWYRQDPGQGLRLIYYSQIVNDFQKGDIAEGYSVSREKKESFPLTVTSAQKNPTAFYLCASRAPGLGNTEAFFGQGTRLTVV.

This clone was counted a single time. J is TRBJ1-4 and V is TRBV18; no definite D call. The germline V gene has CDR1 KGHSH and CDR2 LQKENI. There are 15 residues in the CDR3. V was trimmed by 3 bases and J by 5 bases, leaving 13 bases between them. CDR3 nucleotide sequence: TGTGCCAGCTCACCTGGTTGGACGGAAAATGAAAAACTGTTTTTT. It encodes CASSPGWTENEKLFF.

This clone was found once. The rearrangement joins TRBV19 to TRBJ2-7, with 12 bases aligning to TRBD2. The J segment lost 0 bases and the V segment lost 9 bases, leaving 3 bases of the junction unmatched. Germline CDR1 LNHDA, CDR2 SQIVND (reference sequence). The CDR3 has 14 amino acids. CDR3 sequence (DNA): TGTGCCAGCCGGACTAGCGGGAACTCCTACGAGCAGTACTTC. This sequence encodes CASRTSGNSYEQYF.

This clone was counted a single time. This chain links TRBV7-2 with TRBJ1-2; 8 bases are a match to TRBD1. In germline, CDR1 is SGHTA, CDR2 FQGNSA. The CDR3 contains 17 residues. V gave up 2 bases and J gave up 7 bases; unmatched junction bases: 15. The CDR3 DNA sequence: TGTGCCAGCAGCTTAAGGGTAGCGGTCCAGGGGGCTGGTGGCTACACCTTC. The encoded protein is CASSLRVAVQGAGGYTF.

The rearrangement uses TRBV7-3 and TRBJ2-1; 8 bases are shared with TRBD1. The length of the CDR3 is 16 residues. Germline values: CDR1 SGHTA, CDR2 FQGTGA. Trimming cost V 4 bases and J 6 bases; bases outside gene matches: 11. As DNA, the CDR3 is TGTGCCAGCAGCTCCGGACAGGGCCGACGTTCCAATGAGCAGTTCTTC. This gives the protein CASSSGQGRRSNEQFF.

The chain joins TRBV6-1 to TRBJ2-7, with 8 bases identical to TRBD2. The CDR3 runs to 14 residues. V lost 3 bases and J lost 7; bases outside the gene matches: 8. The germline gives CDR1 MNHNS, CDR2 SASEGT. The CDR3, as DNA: TGTGCCAGCAGTGAGTCGGGGGGGGCTGGGGAGCAGTACTTC. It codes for CASSESGGAGEQYF.

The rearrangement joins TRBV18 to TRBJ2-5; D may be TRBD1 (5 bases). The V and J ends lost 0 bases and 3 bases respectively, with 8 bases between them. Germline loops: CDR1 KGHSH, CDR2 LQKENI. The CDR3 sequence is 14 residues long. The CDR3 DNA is TGTGCCAGCTCACCACCTCCAGGGAAAGAGACCCAGTACTTC. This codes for CASSPPPGKETQYF.

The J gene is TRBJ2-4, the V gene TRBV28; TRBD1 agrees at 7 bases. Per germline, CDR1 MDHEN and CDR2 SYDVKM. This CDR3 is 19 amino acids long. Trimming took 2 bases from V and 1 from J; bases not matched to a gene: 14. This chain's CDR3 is CASSLEGARWSSAKNIQYF. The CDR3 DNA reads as TGTGCCAGCAGTTTAGAGGGGGCGAGATGGAGCTCTGCCAAAAACATTCAGTACTTC. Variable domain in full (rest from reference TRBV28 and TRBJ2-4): DVKVTQSSRYLVKRTGEKVFLECVQDMDHENMFWYRQDPGLGLRLIYFSYDVKMKEKGDIPEGYSVSREKKERFSLILESASTNQTSMYLCASSLEGARWSSAKNIQYFGAGTRLSVL.

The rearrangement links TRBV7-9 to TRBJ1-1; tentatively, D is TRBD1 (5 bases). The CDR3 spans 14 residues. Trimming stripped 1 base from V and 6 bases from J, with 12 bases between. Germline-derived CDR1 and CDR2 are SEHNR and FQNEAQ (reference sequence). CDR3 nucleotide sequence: TGTGCCAGCAGCTTAGTCGGGGGTGTCGCTGAAGCTTTCTTT. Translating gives CASSLVGGVAEAFF.

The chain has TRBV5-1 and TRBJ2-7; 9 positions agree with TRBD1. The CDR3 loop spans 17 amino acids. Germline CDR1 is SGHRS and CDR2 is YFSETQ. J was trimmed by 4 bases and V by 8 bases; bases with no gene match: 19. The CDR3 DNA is TGCGCCAGTGACCTACAGGGGGCGGATCTTCGGATTTACGAGCAGTACTTC. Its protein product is CASDLQGADLRIYEQYF.

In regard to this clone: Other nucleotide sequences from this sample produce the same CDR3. The chain's CDR3 is CSVVVYNEQFF. The CDR3 bases are TGCAGCGTTGTGGTCTACAATGAGCAGTTCTTC. The rearrangement links TRBV29-1 to TRBJ2-1; no definite D call. Germline V gives CDR1 SQVTM, CDR2 ANQGSEA. CDR3 length: 11 amino acids. Trimming took 4 bases from V and 3 from J, leaving 4 bases between them.

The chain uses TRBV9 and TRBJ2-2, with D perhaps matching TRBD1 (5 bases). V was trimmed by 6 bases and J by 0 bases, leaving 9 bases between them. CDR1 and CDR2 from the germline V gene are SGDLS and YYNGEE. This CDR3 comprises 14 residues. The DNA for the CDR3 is TGTGCCAGCAAAGGGGCAGCGAACACCGGGGAGCTGTTTTTT. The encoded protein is CASKGAANTGELFF.

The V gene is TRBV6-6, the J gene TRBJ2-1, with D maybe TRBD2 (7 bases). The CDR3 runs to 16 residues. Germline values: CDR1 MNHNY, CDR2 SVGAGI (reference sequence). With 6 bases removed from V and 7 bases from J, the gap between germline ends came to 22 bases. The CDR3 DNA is TGTGCCAGCAGGACAGGCAGGGCGGGAGTCTTTAATGAGCAGTTCTTC. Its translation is CASRTGRAGVFNEQFF.